This entry lists 30 T cell receptor beta chains sequenced from one sample in a study of blood T cells in healthy people across ages (dated by TCRdb to 2015 to 2017). The method behind the library was 5' RACE. Sequenced using an Illumina HiSeq 2500. The second PCR ran for roughly 7 to 11 cycles and used a J-beta primer mix along with a sample-barcoded 5' primer. Using fastp trimming at Q25 and MiXCR clonotype assembly, TCRdb reanalyzed the public sequencing data and kept in-frame beta chains. For every CDR3 protein sequence, its rows merge into one entry that carries the most common genes and DNA. For this sample the table gives 1.5 million to 2 million distinct CDR3 sequences, of which approximately 50% were detected only once. The ten largest clones take up more than 2% of the sample. The source material was blood. These receptors all come from a woman in her thirties or forties in good health.

The V call is TRBV10-3, the J call TRBJ2-1; 8 bases line up with TRBD2. CDR1 ENHRY and CDR2 SYGVKD come from the germline V gene. The ends lost 5 bases at V and 7 bases at J; junction bases unmatched: 7. This CDR3 has 14 amino acids. The CDR3 DNA is TGTGCCATCAGTAGCGGGGGTAGCTTTAATGAGCAGTTCTTC. The encoded protein is CAISSGGSFNEQFF.

This chain connects TRBV7-2 to TRBJ2-3; 9 bases align to TRBD2. V lost 3 bases to trimming and J lost 1 base; unmatched junction nucleotides: 8. The CDR3 covers 17 residues. Germline loops: CDR1 SGHTA, CDR2 FQGNSA. The CDR3 DNA sequence: TGTGCCAGCAGCTTCATGAGCGGGGGGTACGGCACAGATACGCAGTATTTT. This codes for CASSFMSGGYGTDTQYF.

The chain uses TRBV20-1 and TRBJ1-2; no clear D gene. Germline V gives CDR1 DFQATT, CDR2 SNEGSKA (reference sequence). Trimming left V 0 bases short and J 0 bases short, with 11 bases between. This CDR3 is built from 15 residues. CDR3 sequence reads: CSAREGRGANYGYTF. In nucleotides, the CDR3 is TGCAGTGCTAGAGAAGGGCGAGGAGCTAACTATGGCTACACCTTC.

This clonotype was detected only a few times. This sequence joins TRBV9 and TRBJ2-1; D possibly corresponds to TRBD1 (6 bases). The V end was cut by 7 bases, the J end by 6 bases, with 8 bases between. This CDR3 has 11 residues. The germline gives CDR1 SGDLS, CDR2 YYNGEE. The CDR3 loop reads CASVRGNEQFF. The CDR3 DNA reads as TGTGCCAGCGTCAGGGGCAATGAGCAGTTCTTC.

The chain recombines TRBV11-2 with TRBJ2-3; 7 bases fit TRBD2. Germline V lookup: CDR1 SGHAT, CDR2 FQNNGV. J was trimmed by 4 bases and V by 1 base; bases with no gene match: 14. This CDR3 comprises 18 residues. The DNA of the CDR3 is TGTGCCAGCAGCTTAGCCGGTTGGCGAGCGGGGAATTCAGATACGCAGTATTTT. The encoded protein is CASSLAGWRAGNSDTQYF.

In the case of this clonotype: One end of the junction does not line up with germline, which may come from a read error. The chain joins TRBV7-2 to TRBJ2-1; 8 bases are shared with TRBD2. Germline V CDR1 and CDR2: SGHTA, FQGNSA. The CDR3 has 17 residues. The DNA for the CDR3 is TGTGCCGGCAGCTTAGGGCAGAACGGGGGGGCCCGAAATGAGCAGTTCTTC. Protein product: CAGSLGQNGGARNEQFF.

The V and J genes are TRBV20-1 and TRBJ2-5; D may be TRBD2 (6 bases). The CDR3 contains 15 residues. Deletions cut 3 bases from V and 2 bases from J, with 16 bases between. Germline V gene data show CDR1 as DFQATT and CDR2 as SNEGSKA (reference sequence). CDR3 amino acids: CSASPFRGLQETQYF. DNA of the CDR3: TGCAGTGCTAGTCCGTTTCGGGGGTTACAAGAGACCCAGTACTTC.

This clonotype was counted only a few times. The gene calls are TRBV7-9 and TRBJ1-1; D is unclear. Germline V gene lookup returns CDR1 SEHNR and CDR2 FQNEAQ (reference sequence). CDR3 length equals 13 residues. Trimming left V 5 bases short and J 5 bases short, with 12 bases between. CDR3 sequence reads: CASSISMRTEAFF. CDR3 in DNA: TGTGCCAGCAGCATATCAATGAGAACTGAAGCTTTCTTT.

The chain combines TRBV5-1 with TRBJ1-2; D not certain. V shed 1 base and J shed 4 bases, with 14 bases lying between them. From germline, CDR1 is SGHRS and CDR2 YFSETQ. The CDR3 covers 15 residues. DNA for the CDR3: TGCGCCAGCAGCTTGTCCTCCAAAGCTGCCTATGGCTACACCTTC. This translates into CASSLSSKAAYGYTF. Together with reference TRBV5-1 and TRBJ1-2, the CDR3 gives the full variable domain: KAGVTQTPRYLIKTRGQQVTLSCSPISGHRSVSWYQQTPGQGLQFLFEYFSETQRNKGNFPGRFSGRQFSNSRSEMNVSTLELGDSALYLCASSLSSKAAYGYTFGSGTRLTVV.

This sequence joins TRBV20-1 and TRBJ2-1; D gene ambiguous. V lost 7 bases and J lost 10, with 8 bases in between. Germline CDR1 and CDR2: DFQATT and SNEGSKA (reference sequence). CDR3 size: 9 residues. For the CDR3, the DNA is TGCAGTGTCCGGTGGGAGCAGTTCTTC. This codes for CSVRWEQFF.

This clonotype was counted at least ten times. It is unclear where the CDR3 begins or ends on the DNA, so no DNA is shown, and the CDR3 is as TCRdb lists it. The rearrangement links TRBV28 to TRBJ2-7; the table's D call, TRBD1, has no DNA check behind it. Germline CDR1 and CDR2: MDHEN and SYDVKM. Counting both end residues, the CDR3 totals 14 amino acids. This CDR3 reads CASSSSGQLYEQYF.

This clonotype was observed at least ten times. The chain has TRBV5-1 and TRBJ2-1; D is unresolved. Germline values: CDR1 SGHRS, CDR2 YFSETQ. V dropped 3 bases and J dropped 1 base, with 5 bases sitting between them. The CDR3 is 13 amino acids. CDR3 in DNA: TGCGCCAGCAGCTCGGATTCCTACAATGAGCAGTTCTTC. As protein: CASSSDSYNEQFF.

There are a few counts of this clonotype. This chain connects TRBV20-1 to TRBJ2-3; 8 bases are a match to TRBD2. The CDR3 has 15 amino acids. After removal of 6 bases from V and 6 bases from J, the junction contained 14 bases not matched to a gene. Per germline, CDR1 DFQATT and CDR2 SNEGSKA (reference sequence). CDR3 residues: CSAARGERGSDTQYF. CDR3 in DNA: TGCAGTGCGGCCCGGGGGGAGCGGGGGTCCGATACGCAGTATTTT.

The chain couples TRBV21-1 to TRBJ2-5; the table's D call of TRBD1 was not tested on the DNA. TRBV21-1 is termed a pseudogene. CDR3 length: 16 residues. DNA of the CDR3: TGTGCCAGCCCCTCTTCGTCGGGGGGGTACCAAGAGACCCAGTACTTC. Amino acid sequence: CASPSSSGGYQETQYF.

In its sample, this clonotype was seen many times. V and J are TRBV5-1 and TRBJ2-1; no reliable D call. The CDR3 consists of 12 residues. CDR1 and CDR2 from the germline V gene are SGHRS and YFSETQ. V gave up 0 bases and J gave up 9 bases, with 7 bases separating them. CDR3 coding DNA: TGCGCCAGCAGCTTGGGTTCGGGTGAGCAGTTCTTC. Its translation is CASSLGSGEQFF. Using reference TRBV5-1 and TRBJ2-1 for the parts outside the CDR3, the full variable domain is KAGVTQTPRYLIKTRGQQVTLSCSPISGHRSVSWYQQTPGQGLQFLFEYFSETQRNKGNFPGRFSGRQFSNSRSEMNVSTLELGDSALYLCASSLGSGEQFFGPGTRLTVL.

As DNA, the CDR3 is TGTGCCAGCGGGAGGGACACTCCTTGGAATGAGCAGTTCTTC. Amino acids: CASGRDTPWNEQFF. J is TRBJ2-1 and V is TRBV6-5, with TRBD2 as a possible D gene (7 bases). V dropped 8 bases and J dropped 7 bases, with 18 bases sitting between them. This CDR3 is built from 14 residues. CDR1 and CDR2 from the germline V gene are MNHEY and SVGAGI.

The chain couples TRBV20-1 to TRBJ2-7; D is ambiguous. The CDR3 contains 11 residues. The germline V gene encodes CDR1 DFQATT and CDR2 SNEGSKA (reference sequence). With 0 bases removed from V and 5 bases from J, the gap between germline ends came to 5 bases. The CDR3 is CSARESDEQYF. The CDR3 DNA reads as TGCAGTGCTAGAGAGTCAGACGAGCAGTACTTC.

The gene calls are TRBV20-1 and TRBJ1-5; 7 nucleotides agree with TRBD1. The CDR3 covers 16 residues. Unmatched junction bases numbered 10, after V lost 5 bases and J lost 0 bases. CDR1 and CDR2 (germline): DFQATT, SNEGSKA (reference sequence). CDR3: CSAASTGALSNQPQHF. The DNA of the CDR3 is TGCAGTGCTGCCTCCACAGGGGCCCTTAGCAATCAGCCCCAGCATTTT.

The rearrangement uses TRBV6-6 and TRBJ2-2, with D uncertain. V lost 7 bases to trimming and J lost 5 bases, with 14 bases between them. The V gene's germline CDR1 is MNHNY and CDR2 SVGAGI (reference sequence). The length of the CDR3 is 14 residues. The DNA of the CDR3 is TGTGCCAGCATTTCAATGAGTGCTACCGGGGAGCTGTTTTTT. This gives the protein CASISMSATGELFF.

This chain links TRBV7-9 with TRBJ1-5, with a weak D call TRBD1 (5 bases). From germline, CDR1 is SEHNR and CDR2 FQNEAQ (reference sequence). The CDR3 extends over 13 amino acids. V shed 4 bases and J shed 9 bases, with 13 bases lying between them. The CDR3 nucleotides are TGTGCCAGCAGCTGGGACGGGGCAGGGCCCCAGCATTTT. Translation gives CASSWDGAGPQHF.

The rearrangement joins TRBV28 to TRBJ1-5; no firm D call. V was cut by 2 bases and J by 4 bases, with 12 bases left in between. The CDR3 sequence is 15 residues long. The germline V gene encodes CDR1 MDHEN and CDR2 SYDVKM. This chain's CDR3 is CASSLTAAANQPQHF. Here the CDR3 DNA reads TGTGCCAGCAGTTTAACGGCGGCAGCGAATCAGCCCCAGCATTTT. The variable domain in full, with the rest retrieved from reference TRBV28 and TRBJ1-5, is DVKVTQSSRYLVKRTGEKVFLECVQDMDHENMFWYRQDPGLGLRLIYFSYDVKMKEKGDIPEGYSVSREKKERFSLILESASTNQTSMYLCASSLTAAANQPQHFGDGTRLSIL.

A word on this clonotype: One end of the junction is discordant with germline, which a read error may explain. This rearrangement joins TRBV7-9 to TRBJ2-5, with 8 bases lining up with TRBD2. The CDR3 is 16 amino acids. Germline CDR1 reads SEHNR; CDR2 reads FQNEAQ (reference sequence). The chain's CDR3 is CASGLTGGDLPSDQYF. CDR3 DNA: TGTGCCAGCGGCTTAACCGGGGGGGACCTCCCCAGCGACCAGTACTTC. The whole variable domain, filled in from reference TRBV7-9 and TRBJ2-5, reads DTGVSQNPRHKITKRGQNVTFRCDPISEHNRLYWYRQTLGQGPEFLTYFQNEAQLEKSRLLSDRFSAERPKGSFSTLEIQRTEQGDSAMYLCASGLTGGDLPSDQYFGPGTRLLVL.

Notes on this clonotype: At one end the junction does not follow the germline gene, possibly because of a read error. This chain connects TRBV4-2 to TRBJ2-3; 10 bases fit TRBD2. In germline, CDR1 is LGHNA, CDR2 YNFKEQ. This CDR3 region has 21 residues. CDR3: CASSQDPWLAGAADFPDTQYF. CDR3 nucleotide sequence: TGTGCTAGCAGTCAAGACCCCTGGCTAGCGGGGGCCGCGGATTTCCCAGATACGCAGTATTTT.

CDR3 DNA sequence: TGTGCCAGCTCACCCTCGACAGGGTCAGGGGAGCAGTTCTTC. Translated: CASSPSTGSGEQFF. V gene TRBV18 combines with J gene TRBJ2-1; TRBD1 agrees at 7 bases. In germline, CDR1 is KGHSH, CDR2 LQKENI. The CDR3 is 14 amino acids. Trimming removed 3 bases from V and 10 bases from J; junction bases left unmatched: 9.

The chain links TRBV29-1 to TRBJ2-3; tentatively, D is TRBD2 (6 bases). This CDR3 is built from 13 residues. Germline CDR1 SQVTM, CDR2 ANQGSEA. V dropped 4 bases and J dropped 5 bases, with 13 bases sitting between them. The CDR3 spells CSVGRGRGDTQYF. The CDR3 region has the DNA TGCAGCGTTGGTCGGGGGAGAGGAGATACGCAGTATTTT.

This clonotype was seen a handful of times. V usage is TRBV27 and J usage is TRBJ1-2; D might be TRBD1 (6 bases). The CDR3 totals 14 residues. The V gene lost 0 bases and the J gene lost 4 bases, with 9 bases spanning the gap. Germline loops: CDR1 MNHEY, CDR2 SMNVEV (reference sequence). CDR3 sequence: CASSLSTGRYGYTF. The CDR3 nucleotides are TGTGCCAGCAGTTTATCGACAGGCCGCTATGGCTACACCTTC.

This rearrangement joins TRBV29-1 to TRBJ2-3; 8 nucleotides line up with TRBD2. Germline lookup yields CDR1 SQVTM and CDR2 ANQGSEA. The CDR3 is 14 residues long. Losses at the gene ends were 1 base for V and 7 bases for J; bases not matched to a gene: 7. The CDR3 reads CSVEARGGRYTQYF. In nucleotides, the CDR3 is TGCAGCGTTGAAGCTCGCGGGGGGCGCTATACGCAGTATTTT.

The V call is TRBV7-3, the J call TRBJ2-3; a possible D gene is TRBD2 (6 bases). Germline-derived CDR1 and CDR2 are SGHTA and FQGTGA. Trimming cost V 5 bases and J 5 bases, with 14 bases left between them. CDR3 size: 14 residues. CDR3 protein: CASSPRLGGDTQYF. The CDR3 coding sequence is TGTGCCAGCAGCCCACGACTAGGTGGAGATACGCAGTATTTT. Supplemented by reference TRBV7-3 and TRBJ2-3, the full variable domain reads GAGVSQTPSNKVTEKGKYVELRCDPISGHTALYWYRQSLGQGPEFLIYFQGTGAADDSGLPNDRFFAVRPEGSVSTLKIQRTERGDSAVYLCASSPRLGGDTQYFGPGTRLTVL.

For the CDR3, the DNA is TGTGCCAGCAGCGTCGGTGACGCCGTACCTGGAGATACGCAGTATTTT. Protein sequence: CASSVGDAVPGDTQYF. The genes are TRBV9 and TRBJ2-3; D is unresolved. The CDR3 has 16 amino acids. Germline CDR1 reads SGDLS; CDR2 reads YYNGEE. The ends were cut back, 2 bases at V and 5 bases at J, with 18 bases in the middle.

V usage is TRBV6-2 or TRBV6-3 and J usage is TRBJ2-1; 9 bases are shared with TRBD2. This CDR3 has 15 residues. Germline V lookup: CDR1 MNHEY, CDR2 SVGEGT. With V trimmed by 2 bases and J by 2 bases, 1 base remained unmatched. CDR3 sequence: CASSYVAGAYNEQFF. CDR3 DNA sequence: TGTGCCAGCAGTTACGTAGCGGGGGCCTACAATGAGCAGTTCTTC.